The 32 T cell receptor beta chains in this list originate from one sample, sequenced in a study of a mutant IDH1 vaccine in newly diagnosed glioma. Described time point: baseline, week 1 (first vaccination visit). The treatment: pre-vaccination baseline after standard-of-care therapy. Here immunoSEQ multiplex PCR was the method, and the copy in TCRdb shows in-frame clones only, minus some. The repertoire holds about 66,000 clones, with about 86% as singletons. The source was PBMCs, collected from a glioma patient treated with radiotherapy, temozolomide or both. The receptors were sampled from a man aged 30-40 years with glioma.

This clone was seen more than once but under ten times. This chain links TRBV14 with TRBJ1-2; D unresolved. CDR3 length equals 13 residues. CDR1 SGHDN and CDR2 FVKESK come from the germline V gene. Trimming removed 4 bases from V and 4 bases from J, with 10 bases in between. In DNA, the CDR3 is TGTGCCAGCAGCCCGAGGTTCTTCTATGGCTACACCTTC. Residues: CASSPRFFYGYTF.

V and J are TRBV7-9 and TRBJ1-1, with a possible D match to TRBD1 (6 bases). V lost 3 bases and J lost 1, with 15 bases in between. There are 16 residues in the CDR3. CDR1 SEHNR and CDR2 FQNEAQ come from the germline V gene (reference sequence). The CDR3 nucleotides are TGTGCCAGCAGCTTTTGGGGGGCAGGGGAGAACACTGAAGCTTTCTTT. It encodes CASSFWGAGENTEAFF.

This chain joins TRBV7-6 and TRBJ1-1, with D perhaps matching TRBD1 (6 bases). Germline lookup yields CDR1 SGHVS and CDR2 FNYEAQ. V lost 1 base and J lost 4, with 13 bases in between. The CDR3 totals 15 residues. The CDR3 DNA follows: TGTGCCAGCAGCTTAGGGGGGGCAGGGGCCACTGAAGCTTTCTTT. It yields the protein CASSLGGAGATEAFF.

This chain joins TRBV29-1 and TRBJ2-3; 7 bases map to TRBD1. CDR3 length: 12 residues. Germline V CDR1 and CDR2: SQVTM, ANQGSEA. Losses at the gene ends were 6 bases for V and 9 bases for J; bases not matched to a gene: 9. For the CDR3, the DNA is TGCAGCGTGATAGGACAGGTCGAAACGCAGTATTTT. Protein: CSVIGQVETQYF.

The chain links TRBV18 to TRBJ1-1; D gene ambiguous. Germline CDR1 reads KGHSH; CDR2 reads LQKENI. This CDR3 is built from 16 residues. V was shortened by 2 bases and J by 1 base, with 14 bases between the two germline ends. The CDR3 sequence: CASSPTEPSKNTEAFF. CDR3 nucleotide sequence: TGTGCCAGCTCACCAACCGAACCCTCGAAGAACACTGAAGCTTTCTTT.

The chain has TRBV6-5 and TRBJ1-2; no reliable D call. The V and J ends lost 7 bases and 7 bases respectively, with 1 base between them. Germline V gene lookup returns CDR1 MNHEY and CDR2 SVGAGI. The CDR3 is 8 amino acids. The CDR3 here is CASTGYTF. The CDR3 bases are TGTGCCAGCACTGGCTACACCTTC.

The table lists this clone with a count of one. The V and J genes are TRBV5-6 and TRBJ2-7; tentative D call: TRBD1 (5 bases). Germline V lookup: CDR1 SGHDT, CDR2 YYEEEE. There are 13 residues in the CDR3. Deletions cut 7 bases from V and 1 base from J, with 12 bases between. The CDR3 nucleotides are TGTGCCAGCGCAGGGTACGGGTCCTACGAGCAGTACTTC. Translated: CASAGYGSYEQYF.

The chain recombines TRBV5-6 with TRBJ1-5, with no clear D. The V gene's germline CDR1 is SGHDT and CDR2 YYEEEE. CDR3 size: 14 residues. Between the trimmed V and J ends, which lost 2 bases and 1 base, there was a span of 7 bases. CDR3 coding DNA: TGTGCCAGCAGCTTTGGCGGCAGCAATCAGCCCCAGCATTTT. Residues: CASSFGGSNQPQHF.

The chain recombines TRBV6-9 with TRBJ2-7; a weak D match, TRBD2 (5 bases). Trimming pared 6 bases from V and 0 bases from J, leaving 18 bases between. Germline CDR1 MNHGY, CDR2 SVAAGI. The CDR3 loop spans 16 amino acids. CDR3 sequence (DNA): TGTGCCAGCAGCAAAGAGCGGACGCGTAGCTCCTACGAGCAGTACTTC. Translating gives CASSKERTRSSYEQYF.

The genes are TRBV4-2 and TRBJ2-5; TRBD2 aligns across 10 bases. This CDR3 region has 14 residues. After removal of 4 bases from V and 5 bases from J, the junction contained 4 bases not matched to a gene. Germline V CDR1 and CDR2: LGHNA, YNFKEQ. The CDR3 region is CASSRGLAEETQYF. CDR3 DNA: TGTGCCAGCAGCCGCGGACTAGCGGAGGAGACCCAGTACTTC.

V and J are TRBV29-1 and TRBJ1-1; D gene ambiguous. This CDR3 is 13 amino acids long. The germline V gene has CDR1 SQVTM and CDR2 ANQGSEA. V lost 6 bases and J lost 4, with 15 bases in between. CDR3 DNA: TGCAGCGTGACCGCGGGGTTACTCACTGAAGCTTTCTTT. It specifies CSVTAGLLTEAFF.

The V call is TRBV6-5, the J call TRBJ1-6; no firm D call. Germline CDR1 reads MNHEY; CDR2 reads SVGAGI. The CDR3 runs to 13 residues. Trimming shortened V by 0 bases and J by 8 bases, and 5 bases separated the two germline ends. DNA for the CDR3: TGTGCCAGCAGTTACTCGACGTATTCACCCCTCCACTTT. This sequence encodes CASSYSTYSPLHF.

This chain connects TRBV6-5 to TRBJ1-1; 7 bases align to TRBD1. Germline lookup yields CDR1 MNHEY and CDR2 SVGAGI. V lost 8 bases to trimming and J lost 2 bases; unmatched junction nucleotides: 5. This CDR3 comprises 13 residues. CDR3 nucleotides: TGTGCCAGCCAGGACAGGAAAAACACTGAAGCTTTCTTT. It is translated as CASQDRKNTEAFF.

The V call is TRBV7-9, the J call TRBJ1-4, with 7 bases that match TRBD1. The trim removed 5 bases at V and 0 bases at J, leaving 3 bases unmatched. Germline values: CDR1 SEHNR, CDR2 FQNEAQ (reference sequence). This CDR3 has 15 amino acids. The CDR3 protein is CASSVTGATNEKLFF. The CDR3 DNA sequence: TGTGCCAGCAGCGTAACAGGGGCAACTAATGAAAAACTGTTTTTT.

By share of the sample, this clone is medium-sized. The chain joins TRBV11-3 to TRBJ2-5; 8 bases fit TRBD2. J gave up 2 bases and V 5 bases, and 7 bases lay outside the gene matches. This CDR3 has 15 amino acids. Germline values: CDR1 SGHNT, CDR2 YENEEA. This CDR3 reads CASSLRTSSQETQYF. CDR3 DNA sequence: TGTGCCAGCAGCCTCCGGACTAGCTCTCAAGAGACCCAGTACTTC.

The chain uses TRBV15 and TRBJ2-7, with 8 bases identical to TRBD1. V lost 5 bases, J lost 4 bases, and 10 bases stayed unmatched. The length of the CDR3 is 15 residues. CDR1 is LNHNV and CDR2 is YYDKDF in the germline V gene (reference sequence). CDR3 nucleotide sequence: TGTGCCACCAGCGTCGACAGGGGAGTATTTTACGAGCAGTACTTC. This gives the protein CATSVDRGVFYEQYF. The whole variable domain, remainder taken from reference TRBV15 and TRBJ2-7, is DAMVIQNPRYQVTQFGKPVTLSCSQTLNHNVMYWYQQKSSQAPKLLFHYYDKDFNNEADTPDNFQSRRPNTSFCFLDIRSPGLGDTAMYLCATSVDRGVFYEQYFGPGTRLTVT.

The V call is TRBV2, the J call TRBJ1-5; TRBD1 might be the D (5 bases). The CDR3 is 16 residues long. V lost 2 bases and J 1 base, leaving 12 bases between the germline ends. Germline CDR1 SNHLY, CDR2 FYNNEI. CDR3 in amino acids: CASSEQGFGSNQPQHF. DNA for the CDR3: TGTGCCAGCAGTGAACAGGGCTTCGGGAGCAATCAGCCCCAGCATTTT.

This chain links TRBV5-1 with TRBJ2-3; no clear D. The germline V and J ends were trimmed by 2 bases and 5 bases, with 15 bases remaining between them. The CDR3 is 15 residues long. Per germline, CDR1 SGHRS and CDR2 YFSETQ. The CDR3 DNA reads TGCGCCAGCAGCTTCGATCATAGCCGCGGAGATACGCAGTATTTT. Protein product: CASSFDHSRGDTQYF. Filled out from reference TRBV5-1 and TRBJ2-3, the complete variable domain reads KAGVTQTPRYLIKTRGQQVTLSCSPISGHRSVSWYQQTPGQGLQFLFEYFSETQRNKGNFPGRFSGRQFSNSRSEMNVSTLELGDSALYLCASSFDHSRGDTQYFGPGTRLTVL.

The J gene is TRBJ1-3, the V gene TRBV15; D is uncertain. Trimming shortened V by 1 base and J by 2 bases, and 12 bases separated the two germline ends. This CDR3 has 16 amino acids. The germline CDR1 and CDR2 sequences are LNHNV and YYDKDF (reference sequence). CDR3: CATSRAGMGAGNTIYF. CDR3 nucleotide sequence: TGTGCCACCAGCAGAGCGGGAATGGGTGCTGGAAACACCATATATTTT.

The V call is TRBV13, the J call TRBJ1-1; D is undetermined. The CDR3 has 15 residues. The V end was cut by 5 bases, the J end by 1 base, with 14 bases between. Germline V gives CDR1 PRHDT, CDR2 FYEKMQ (reference sequence). CDR3 residues: CASSPVDGRNTEAFF. Written as DNA, the CDR3 is TGTGCCAGCAGCCCCGTGGACGGAAGGAACACTGAAGCTTTCTTT.

The chain has TRBV19 and TRBJ1-1, with D possibly being TRBD1 (6 bases). This CDR3 is built from 14 residues. The V and J ends lost 7 bases and 0 bases respectively, with 12 bases between them. The germline V gene encodes CDR1 LNHDA and CDR2 SQIVND (reference sequence). The CDR3: CASNFRGMNTEAFF. For the CDR3, the DNA is TGTGCCAGTAATTTCAGGGGCATGAACACTGAAGCTTTCTTT.

The rearrangement links TRBV5-1 to TRBJ2-5; TRBD1 matches 7 bases. The closer fit of TRBJ2-7 to the DNA end suggests the J call may be wrong. This CDR3 is 15 amino acids long. Germline CDR1 and CDR2: SGHRS and YFSETQ. CDR3 protein: CASSFAQGMPYEQYF. The DNA of the CDR3 is TGCGCCAGCAGCTTCGCACAGGGGATGCCCTACGAGCAGTACTTC.

This chain uses TRBV10-3 with TRBJ1-3, with D unresolved. The ends were cut back, 2 bases at V and 0 bases at J, with 8 bases in the middle. This CDR3 is built from 15 residues. The germline CDR1 and CDR2 sequences are ENHRY and SYGVKD. CDR3 DNA sequence: TGTGCCATCAGTGAGGGGATCTCCTCTGGAAACACCATATATTTT. Translated, it gives CAISEGISSGNTIYF.

The chain carries TRBV5-1 and TRBJ2-7; the D gene is possibly TRBD1 (5 bases). The CDR3 contains 14 residues. The ends were cut back, 2 bases at V and 2 bases at J, with 11 bases in the middle. The germline CDR1 and CDR2 sequences are SGHRS and YFSETQ. This CDR3 is CASSFADIAYEQYF. The CDR3 DNA sequence: TGCGCCAGCAGCTTTGCGGACATTGCCTACGAGCAGTACTTC.

The chain recombines TRBV6-5 with TRBJ1-5; TRBD1 is a possible D gene (6 bases). The germline V gene has CDR1 MNHEY and CDR2 SVGAGI. V shed 7 bases and J shed 0 bases, with 13 bases lying between them. CDR3 length: 15 amino acids. CDR3 amino acids: CASKLRGNSNQPQHF. CDR3 sequence (DNA): TGTGCCAGCAAGTTGAGGGGGAATAGCAATCAGCCCCAGCATTTT.

The J gene is TRBJ2-7, the V gene TRBV5-5, with D maybe TRBD1 (6 bases). The CDR3 sequence is 13 residues long. Trimming shortened V by 4 bases and J by 5 bases, and 13 bases separated the two germline ends. Looked up from germline, CDR1 is SGHKS and CDR2 is YYEKEE (reference sequence). The CDR3 DNA reads as TGTGCCAGCAGCCCTTGGGGGCAGAACGAGCAGTACTTC. This translates into CASSPWGQNEQYF.

The chain has TRBV9 and TRBJ2-5; D gene uncertain. This CDR3 is built from 14 residues. Trimming took 0 bases from V and 2 from J, leaving 8 bases between them. Germline-derived CDR1 and CDR2 are SGDLS and YYNGEE. The CDR3 protein is CASSVDYSQETQYF. CDR3 sequence (DNA): TGTGCCAGCAGCGTAGATTACTCACAAGAGACCCAGTACTTC. The complete variable domain, with remaining parts taken from reference TRBV9 and TRBJ2-5, reads DSGVTQTPKHLITATGQRVTLRCSPRSGDLSVYWYQQSLDQGLQFLIQYYNGEERAKGNILERFSAQQFPDLHSELNLSSLELGDSALYFCASSVDYSQETQYFGPGTRLLVL.

CDR3 in DNA: TGTGCCAGCAGCCAAAATCCTAGCGGGGGGCAAGAGACCCAGTACTTC. This encodes CASSQNPSGGQETQYF. V is TRBV11-2 and J is TRBJ2-5; 11 nucleotides align to TRBD2. CDR1 and CDR2 from the germline V gene are SGHAT and FQNNGV. This CDR3 is 16 amino acids long. Trimming at V came to 5 bases and at J to 2 bases, leaving 7 bases not matched to a gene.

V and J are TRBV9 and TRBJ2-1; 8 bases align to TRBD2. Germline loops: CDR1 SGDLS, CDR2 YYNGEE. CDR3 length: 16 amino acids. With V trimmed by 2 bases and J by 7 bases, 11 bases remained unmatched. CDR3 in amino acids: CASSVLSQSGGNEQFF. The DNA of the CDR3 is TGTGCCAGCAGCGTCCTCTCACAATCGGGGGGGAATGAGCAGTTCTTC.

This clone appeared once. The V gene is TRBV28, the J gene TRBJ2-1; 11 bases agree with TRBD1. The germline V gene has CDR1 MDHEN and CDR2 SYDVKM. V gave up 5 bases and J gave up 6 bases; unmatched junction bases: 6. The CDR3 is 15 amino acids. The CDR3 DNA reads as TGTGCCAGCAGTGCCGGACAGGGGGCACGCAATGAGCAGTTCTTC. Its translation: CASSAGQGARNEQFF.

The rearrangement uses TRBV11-2 and TRBJ1-6, with TRBD1 identical over 9 bases. This CDR3 spans 14 amino acids. V lost 6 bases, J lost 6 bases, and 3 bases stayed unmatched. Germline V gene lookup returns CDR1 SGHAT and CDR2 FQNNGV. This CDR3 reads CASRGTGINSPLHF. In nucleotides, the CDR3 is TGTGCCAGCAGGGGGACAGGGATTAATTCACCCCTCCACTTT.

The chain combines TRBV5-6 with TRBJ2-7; D is unclear. Per germline, CDR1 SGHDT and CDR2 YYEEEE. This CDR3 has 14 residues. Trimming took 2 bases from V and 2 from J, leaving 11 bases between them. CDR3 residues: CASSFLGGPYEQYF. For the CDR3, the DNA is TGTGCCAGCAGCTTCCTCGGCGGCCCCTACGAGCAGTACTTC.